This TCR beta chain was profiled in a study of cytomegalovirus exposure and HLA in healthy donors. The PCR was carried out with 60 Vbeta primers and 13 Jbeta primers. Original handling: Tens of millions of unique TCR beta chains, roughly 11 million of them shared, were counted by a later analysis. The protocol was immunoSEQ multiplex PCR, while the TCRdb copy is restricted to in-frame clones and leaves out a portion. The DNA gave D and trimming, while V, J and clone size come from that table. The sample holds tens of thousands of clones, about two thirds seen once. All the people who gave samples were healthy bone marrow donors. As for this clone: Its antigen is currently unknown.

The germline CDR1 and CDR2 sequences are SGHAT and FQNNGV. V lost 4 bases and J 4 bases, leaving 14 bases between the germline ends. This CDR3 contains 14 residues. General study points: Analysis was carried out at a later point, and it linked a missense DCLRE1C variant to TCR beta V- and J-gene trimming. An analysis was carried out later, and it reportedly showed fewer N-insertions in an Asian-associated ancestry cluster than the approximately 710-donor mean.

Material for sequencing was PBMCs. The sequence derives from a woman aged 45-65 years in good health and CMV-seropositive. V usage is TRBV11-2 and J usage is TRBJ2-7; tentative D call: TRBD2 (6 bases). The CDR3 loop reads CASSSIGTLYEQYF. CDR3 in DNA: TGTGCCAGCAGCTCGATTGGGACTCTTTACGAGCAGTACTTC.